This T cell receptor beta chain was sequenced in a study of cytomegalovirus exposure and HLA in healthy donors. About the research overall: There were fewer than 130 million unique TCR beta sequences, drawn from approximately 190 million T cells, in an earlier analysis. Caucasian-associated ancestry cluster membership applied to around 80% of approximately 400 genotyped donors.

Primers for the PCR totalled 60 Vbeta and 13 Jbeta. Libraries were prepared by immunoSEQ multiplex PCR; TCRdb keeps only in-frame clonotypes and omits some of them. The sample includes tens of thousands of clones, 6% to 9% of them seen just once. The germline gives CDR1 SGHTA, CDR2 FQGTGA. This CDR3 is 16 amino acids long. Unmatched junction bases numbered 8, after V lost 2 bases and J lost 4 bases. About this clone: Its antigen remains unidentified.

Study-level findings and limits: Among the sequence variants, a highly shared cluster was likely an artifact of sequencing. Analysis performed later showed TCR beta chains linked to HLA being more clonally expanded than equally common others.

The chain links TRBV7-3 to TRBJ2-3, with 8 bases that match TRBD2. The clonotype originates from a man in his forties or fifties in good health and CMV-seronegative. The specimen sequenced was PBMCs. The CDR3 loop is CASSLLAGGTPDTQYF. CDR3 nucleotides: TGTGCCAGCAGCTTACTGGCGGGGGGTACCCCAGATACGCAGTATTTT.